This record looks at one T cell receptor beta chain sequence and its context. The germline V gene encodes CDR1 LNHDA and CDR2 SQIVND (reference sequence). The J segment lost 5 bases and the V segment lost 4 bases, leaving 6 bases of the junction unmatched. This CDR3 has 15 amino acids. Researchers ran the assay at a deep level. Unsorted PBMC DNA underwent sequencing on ten immunoSEQ deep assay plates. Original processing methods: From ImmunoSEQ came sequences covering only the junction and carrying no quality scores, so filtering differed. Generated by immunoSEQ multiplex PCR, the TCRdb table keeps only in-frame clones and is missing some. That table gives V, J and clone size, and the DNA gave D and trimming. The sample holds hundreds of thousands of clones, roughly three quarters seen once. This specimen comes from a study of shared clonotypes between healthy human individuals.

The origin of this receptor is a woman in her 40s in good health. Some clones in this sample may be carry-over from other donors' samples. The chain couples TRBV19 to TRBJ2-1; 9 bases fit TRBD1. The sample comprised PBMCs. Here the CDR3 DNA reads TGTGCCAGTAGTAACCGGGACAGGGCCCACAATGAGCAGTTCTTC. This sequence encodes CASSNRDRAHNEQFF.